The entry below describes one T cell receptor (beta chain). Its antigen is not identified. Repertoires were generated with immunoSEQ multiplex PCR, while TCRdb's copy carries only in-frame clones and drops some. The data show 70,000 to 90,000 clones, with 93% seen just once and around 1.6% held by the top ten. This entry comes from a study of brain T cells in children with intractable seizures. Study results and caveats: Pre- and post-surgery blood differed in depth, so pre-surgery absences may be undersampling.

Germline V gene data show CDR1 as MGHRA and CDR2 as YSYEKL. The CDR3 is 15 residues long. With 3 bases clipped from V and 5 bases from J, the junction kept 7 bases outside the gene matches. Before surgery, patients took at least one anti-epileptic drug. The chain recombines TRBV4-1 with TRBJ2-1, with 7 bases that match TRBD2. Specimen: peripheral blood, collected at surgery. The receptor's source is a boy younger than two with tuberous sclerosis and intractable seizures. CDR3: CASSHLAEPNNEQFF. The CDR3 DNA reads as TGCGCCAGCAGCCACCTAGCGGAGCCTAACAATGAGCAGTTCTTC.